The entry that follows covers one T cell receptor (beta chain) sequence. Its antigen is not yet known. Base qualities are not provided; no much larger clone lies one nucleotide away. Each collaborating institution followed its own protocols to collect whole blood in K2EDTA tubes. Collaborator samples were shipped for TCRbeta analysis as frozen whole blood, isolated PBMCs, or DNA extracted from either sample type. TCRbeta CDR3 regions were amplified from genomic DNA using the immunoSEQ Assay, a bias-controlled multiplex PCR. Concerning the study's data processing: The number of nucleated cells in each sample was estimated by amplification of reference gene primers within the assay. To quantify the absolute abundance of each unique TCRbeta CDR3 rearrangement, sequence reads were collapsed and filtered. Productive Simpson clonality was computed per sample as the square root of Simpson's diversity index over productive rearrangements. Not all clones reach the TCRdb copy of this immuneACCESS table, which keeps in-frame sequences only. Checked studies attribute under half of the gap to unresolved V genes and leave the rest unexplained. D and trimming come from the DNA, and the V and J calls and clone size come from that table. This sample lists about 54,000 clones; more than 85% were detected once. The ten most abundant clones make up 3% to 5% of the sample.

The record originates from a study of blood T cell repertoires in COVID-19 (dated by TCRdb to 2020 to 2021). Regarding the study in general: Samples from collaborators originated in the United States, Italy and Spain and spanned both the acute and convalescent phases of COVID-19. The prospective study material was composed of cDNA or gDNA derived from T cells, B-cell-depleted T cells, or PBMCs. Deeply sampled blood TCRbeta repertoires from subjects exposed to, actively infected with, or recovered from COVID-19 were included in the dataset. The repertoires were made available in a free public database intended to serve as a resource for research on the immune response to SARS-CoV-2. The samples were drawn from the first 160 participants of the ongoing ImmuneRACE study and from roughly 1,300 subjects provided by 6 global collaborators. Nearly every sample came with metadata listing a de-identified subject ID, COVID-19 status, age in years and sex. Where available, HLA class I and class II types were obtained from metadata supplied by the sample provider rather than from assay-based typing. Summary of the overall study and its limitations: How much clinical and demographic metadata was included differed by source and by participant, and the metadata was provided uncurated.

From the cysteine up to the phenylalanine, the CDR3 has a length of 16 residues. Of the read, only the CDR3 DNA is kept; its 48 bases are in frame from base 1. V has 4 bases trimmed and J has 6 bases trimmed; junction bases matching no gene number 7. The germline V gene supplies CDR1 MNHEY and CDR2 SVGEGT. The receptor was isolated from a man in his fifties with acute or convalescent COVID-19. The sequence joins TRBV6-2 or TRBV6-3 to TRBJ2-1, with 12 bases in between that match TRBD2. Sequencing used peripheral blood. The nucleotide sequence reads TGTGCCAGCAGTTCCACCCCACTAGCGGGAGGCAATGAGCAGTTCTTC. It codes for CASSSTPLAGGNEQFF.